The 16 T cell receptor beta chains in this list originate from one sample, sequenced in a study of T cell changes during pregnancy in multiple sclerosis. Method: immunoSEQ multiplex PCR; TCRdb's copy keeps in-frame clones and lacks some. The data show about 36,000 clones, 80% to 95% seen once. Sequenced material: CD4+ T cells from peripheral blood mononuclear cells, taken in the third trimester of pregnancy. These receptors were collected from a female donor in good health, enrolled as a control in a pregnancy study.

V and J are TRBV19 and TRBJ1-2; TRBD1 might be the D (5 bases). Germline V gene lookup returns CDR1 LNHDA and CDR2 SQIVND (reference sequence). Trimming stripped 3 bases from V and 2 bases from J, with 10 bases between. CDR3 length: 14 residues. CDR3 coding DNA: TGTGCCAGTAGTATTCGCAGGGAAAACTATGGCTACACCTTC. It specifies CASSIRRENYGYTF.

V gene TRBV28 combines with J gene TRBJ1-6; 8 bases are a match to TRBD1. The ends lost 5 bases at V and 9 bases at J; junction bases unmatched: 9. The CDR3 has 15 residues. CDR1 and CDR2 from the germline V gene are MDHEN and SYDVKM. The CDR3 here is CASSGSGTGASPLHF. DNA of the CDR3: TGTGCCAGCAGTGGCTCCGGGACAGGCGCTTCACCCCTCCACTTT.

This chain uses TRBV18 with TRBJ1-5; possibly TRBD1 for D (6 bases). The CDR3 loop spans 15 amino acids. Per the germline V gene, CDR1 is KGHSH and CDR2 is LQKENI. Trimming took off 0 bases at V and 5 bases at J, with 11 bases between the two ends. The CDR3 nucleotides read TGTGCCAGCTCACCACCGGGTAAGGGGGATCAGCCCCAGCATTTT. This gives the protein CASSPPGKGDQPQHF.

The chain uses TRBV30 and TRBJ1-1; D unresolved. The CDR3 spans 11 residues. Germline assignment: CDR1 GTSNPN and CDR2 SVGIG (reference sequence). The V end was cut by 5 bases, the J end by 8 bases, with 12 bases between. The CDR3 loop is CAWARAGEAFF. Here the CDR3 DNA reads TGTGCCTGGGCTAGAGCGGGGGAAGCTTTCTTT.

J is TRBJ1-2 and V is TRBV5-5; 7 positions match TRBD1. This CDR3 spans 15 amino acids. CDR1 is SGHKS and CDR2 is YYEKEE in the germline V gene (reference sequence). Trimming cost V 2 bases and J 3 bases; bases outside gene matches: 7. The CDR3 loop reads CASSLTGERDYGYTF. The CDR3 DNA reads TGTGCCAGCAGCTTAACAGGGGAAAGGGACTATGGCTACACCTTC.

The chain's CDR3 is CASTETGGNTIYF. CDR3 sequence (DNA): TGTGCCAGCACCGAAACAGGGGGGAACACCATATATTTT. The rearrangement links TRBV5-4 to TRBJ1-3; TRBD1 aligns across 8 bases. Losses at the gene ends were 6 bases for V and 7 bases for J; bases not matched to a gene: 6. Germline CDR1 is SGHNT and CDR2 is YYREEE (reference sequence). This CDR3 contains 13 residues.

This clone showed up just once. The V and J genes are TRBV6-1 and TRBJ1-4; 8 bases map to TRBD1. The CDR3 covers 15 residues. The V gene end was trimmed by 4 bases and the J gene end by 5 bases; junction bases not matched to a gene: 6. Germline V CDR1 and CDR2: MNHNS, SASEGT. The CDR3 region is CASSANRGVNEKLFF. DNA for the CDR3: TGTGCCAGCAGTGCAAACAGGGGGGTGAATGAAAAACTGTTTTTT.

This chain links TRBV29-1 with TRBJ2-1, with TRBD2 matching 8 bases. Germline CDR1 and CDR2: SQVTM and ANQGSEA. There are 14 residues in the CDR3. The J segment lost 6 bases and the V segment lost 6 bases, leaving 10 bases of the junction unmatched. CDR3 residues: CSVRLRGALNEQFF. The CDR3 DNA follows: TGCAGCGTCCGCCTGCGGGGGGCCCTCAATGAGCAGTTCTTC.

This sequence joins TRBV6-5 and TRBJ2-1; 10 nucleotides line up with TRBD1. The trim removed 5 bases at V and 9 bases at J, leaving 10 bases unmatched. The CDR3 is 15 residues long. CDR1 and CDR2 from the germline V gene are MNHEY and SVGAGI. The CDR3 region is CASSGDRGRVSEQFF. CDR3 coding DNA: TGTGCCAGCAGTGGCGACAGGGGGCGAGTCAGTGAGCAGTTCTTC.

This sequence joins TRBV30 and TRBJ2-3, with D perhaps matching TRBD2 (7 bases). Trimming left V 2 bases short and J 5 bases short, with 17 bases between. Germline V gives CDR1 GTSNPN, CDR2 SVGIG (reference sequence). CDR3 length equals 15 residues. The CDR3: CAWSSIGGPQDTQYF. The DNA for the CDR3 is TGTGCCTGGAGTTCCATCGGGGGGCCACAAGATACGCAGTATTTT.

This clone appeared a single time. The gene calls are TRBV7-9 and TRBJ1-2; D unresolved. Germline values: CDR1 SEHNR, CDR2 FQNEAQ (reference sequence). The CDR3 loop spans 12 amino acids. Trimming took 5 bases from V and 2 from J, leaving 6 bases between them. CDR3 sequence reads: CASSAGNYGYTF. Written as DNA, the CDR3 is TGTGCCAGCAGCGCGGGGAACTATGGCTACACCTTC.

CDR3 sequence (DNA): TGCGCCAGCAACCCGGGGGGCGAGCAGTACTTC. Translated: CASNPGGEQYF. The chain has TRBV10-2 and TRBJ2-7; 7 positions match TRBD2. CDR3 length: 11 residues. Trimming removed 7 bases from V and 6 bases from J; junction bases left unmatched: 3. Per the germline V gene, CDR1 is WSHSY and CDR2 is SAAADI.

The chain has TRBV4-2 and TRBJ1-2; weak D call: TRBD1 (6 bases). The CDR3 runs to 15 residues. Germline-derived CDR1 and CDR2 are LGHNA and YNFKEQ. V was pared by 4 bases and J by 1 base, with 13 bases between. The DNA of the CDR3 is TGTGCCAGCAGCCGAGCCACAGGGAGTAACTATGGCTACACCTTC. Translated, it gives CASSRATGSNYGYTF.

This rearrangement joins TRBV6-6 to TRBJ1-2; D perhaps matches TRBD1 (5 bases). This CDR3 is 14 amino acids long. Trimming shortened V by 6 bases and J by 6 bases, and 17 bases separated the two germline ends. The V gene's germline CDR1 is MNHNY and CDR2 SVGAGI (reference sequence). The chain's CDR3 is CASRDGAKTDGYTF. In DNA, the CDR3 is TGTGCCAGCAGGGATGGGGCCAAGACGGATGGCTACACCTTC.

This sequence joins TRBV4-3 and TRBJ2-2; TRBD1 matches at 11 bases. The CDR3 consists of 16 residues. V lost 4 bases and J lost 4; bases outside the gene matches: 5. The germline CDR1 and CDR2 sequences are LGHNA and YSLEER. CDR3 bases: TGCGCCAGCAGCCGGCGGACAGGGGGCAGCACCGGGGAGCTGTTTTTT. It encodes CASSRRTGGSTGELFF.

The V and J genes are TRBV5-1 and TRBJ2-2; the match to TRBD1 covers 11 bases. The CDR3 contains 15 residues. Trimming at V came to 7 bases and at J to 5 bases, leaving 7 bases not matched to a gene. CDR1 and CDR2 (germline): SGHRS, YFSETQ. For the CDR3, the DNA is TGCGCCAGCTATTCCGGGACAGGGGGGACCGGGGAGCTGTTTTTT. Translation: CASYSGTGGTGELFF.